Described below is a single TCR beta chain sequence and its context. The antigen is unknown. This specimen belongs to a study of cytomegalovirus exposure and HLA in healthy donors. Broader study findings: In a later analysis, first-cohort TCR clusters were found to tend to co-occur in the 100 to 150 validation repertoires. Researchers catalogued approximately 170 TCR beta chains as cytomegalovirus-associated.

The CDR3 spans 14 residues. Germline assignment: CDR1 SGHAT and CDR2 FQNNGV. The ends were cut back, 2 bases at V and 0 bases at J, with 7 bases in the middle. Method: immunoSEQ multiplex PCR; TCRdb's copy keeps in-frame clones and lacks some. The sample lists tens of thousands of clones, approximately 90% occurring once. The receptor was derived from a woman aged 18-29 years in good health and CMV-seropositive. Sequenced sample: PBMCs. J is TRBJ1-1 and V is TRBV11-2; no clear D. DNA of the CDR3: TGTGCCAGCAGCTTAATCGGGGTGAACACTGAAGCTTTCTTT. Translating gives CASSLIGVNTEAFF.